This passage covers 24 T cell receptor beta chains from one sample sequenced in a study of cytomegalovirus exposure and HLA in healthy donors. The PCR ran on 60 Vbeta and 13 Jbeta primers. Profiling relied on immunoSEQ multiplex PCR, and the TCRdb table lists in-frame clones only, not all of them. The sample yields 63,000 or so clones, of which the top ten take up about 16%. Sequencing was carried out using PBMCs. The receptors stem from a boy aged 10-17 years in good health and CMV-seronegative.

The CDR3 sequence is CASRLQGESGYTF. The DNA for the CDR3 is TGTGCCAGCAGACTACAGGGGGAGTCTGGCTACACCTTC. V gene TRBV28 combines with J gene TRBJ1-2; TRBD1 matches 8 bases. This CDR3 region has 13 residues. The germline V gene has CDR1 MDHEN and CDR2 SYDVKM. After removal of 6 bases from V and 7 bases from J, the junction contained 7 bases not matched to a gene.

The chain is built from TRBV2 and TRBJ2-6, with D perhaps matching TRBD2 (5 bases). The CDR3 has 15 amino acids. Looked up from germline, CDR1 is SNHLY and CDR2 is FYNNEI. V lost 7 bases, J lost 3 bases, and 13 bases lay in between. The CDR3 DNA reads TGTGCCAGCACTGAGAGGGAGTATGGGGCCAACGTCCTGACTTTC. It encodes CASTEREYGANVLTF.

The chain joins TRBV6-1 to TRBJ2-7; 8 nucleotides match TRBD1. The CDR3 has 14 residues. V trimming: 1 base; J trimming: 5 bases; junction bases outside the gene matches: 4. CDR1 is MNHNS and CDR2 is SASEGT in the germline V gene. The CDR3 protein is CASSEGGTGDEQYF. CDR3 in DNA: TGTGCCAGCAGTGAAGGTGGGACAGGAGACGAGCAGTACTTC.

The rearrangement links TRBV19 to TRBJ2-7, with D maybe TRBD1 (6 bases). V was clipped by 10 bases and J by 7 bases, with 26 bases between them. This CDR3 is 15 amino acids long. Germline CDR1 LNHDA, CDR2 SQIVND (reference sequence). As DNA, the CDR3 is TGTGCCACCATGACCAGGACAGAAGCTCCTAGGGAGCAGTACTTC. Translating it yields CATMTRTEAPREQYF.

The chain joins TRBV7-9 to TRBJ1-2; 9 bases map to TRBD1. The ends lost 5 bases at V and 4 bases at J; junction bases unmatched: 5. The CDR3 loop spans 14 amino acids. The germline V gene has CDR1 SEHNR and CDR2 FQNEAQ (reference sequence). CDR3 nucleotide sequence: TGTGCCAGCAGCACGACAGGGGGGAGCTATGGCTACACCTTC. Protein product: CASSTTGGSYGYTF.

The CDR3 region has the DNA TGTGCCAGCAGTCGGGGGGCTGGGACGTCTGAGCAGTACTTC. As protein: CASSRGAGTSEQYF. The chain is built from TRBV11-2 and TRBJ2-7; possibly TRBD2 for D (7 bases). Between the trimmed V and J ends, which lost 6 bases and 7 bases, there was a span of 19 bases. The length of the CDR3 is 14 residues. The germline CDR1 and CDR2 sequences are SGHAT and FQNNGV.

V is TRBV2 and J is TRBJ2-7; D remains unclear. The CDR3 runs 14 residues. Germline V gene sequence: CDR1 SNHLY, CDR2 FYNNEI. V was shortened by 2 bases and J by 2 bases, with 10 bases between the two germline ends. CDR3 coding DNA: TGTGCCAGCAGTGAATATGGAGTTCCCTACGAGCAGTACTTC. It specifies CASSEYGVPYEQYF.

The V call is TRBV15, the J call TRBJ1-2, with 7 bases aligning to TRBD1. Germline V gene sequence: CDR1 LNHNV, CDR2 YYDKDF (reference sequence). J was trimmed by 8 bases and V by 0 bases; bases with no gene match: 6. The CDR3 extends over 14 amino acids. The CDR3 DNA reads as TGTGCCACCAGCAGAGATCAGGGGGTGGAAGGCTACACCTTC. It encodes CATSRDQGVEGYTF. Based on the CDR3 plus reference TRBV15 and TRBJ1-2, the full variable domain is DAMVIQNPRYQVTQFGKPVTLSCSQTLNHNVMYWYQQKSSQAPKLLFHYYDKDFNNEADTPDNFQSRRPNTSFCFLDIRSPGLGDTAMYLCATSRDQGVEGYTFGSGTRLTVV.

A note on this clone: One end of the junction varies from germline; a read error may be responsible. The chain links TRBV19 to TRBJ1-1; 10 nucleotides line up with TRBD1. The CDR3 runs 14 residues. Germline V gives CDR1 LNHDA, CDR2 SQIVND (reference sequence). The CDR3 loop reads CASSVGQGNAEAFF. The CDR3 bases are TGTGCCAGTAGCGTGGGACAGGGGAACGCTGAAGCTTTCTTT.

This chain joins TRBV30 and TRBJ1-6, with D possibly matching TRBD1 (5 bases). With 0 bases removed from V and 14 bases from J, the gap between germline ends came to 11 bases. CDR1 is GTSNPN, CDR2 SVGIG, per germline (reference sequence). The CDR3 runs to 12 residues. Written as DNA, the CDR3 is TGTGCCTGGAGTGTAGGAGGGGCGACCCTCCACTTT. This codes for CAWSVGGATLHF.

The CDR3 DNA follows: TGTGCCAGCAGCTCGTTGGGGAGGGGCTGGAACACTGAAGCTTTCTTT. This translates into CASSSLGRGWNTEAFF. This chain connects TRBV5-4 to TRBJ1-1, with TRBD1 as a possible D gene (5 bases). V was trimmed by 3 bases and J by 1 base, leaving 16 bases between them. The CDR3 contains 16 residues. CDR1 is SGHNT, CDR2 YYREEE, per germline (reference sequence).

In nucleotides, the CDR3 is TGTGCCAGCAGCGGCGCGACAGGTAGTTATAGCAATCAGCCCCAGCATTTT. Translating it yields CASSGATGSYSNQPQHF. The genes are TRBV5-5 and TRBJ1-5, with a possible D match to TRBD1 (6 bases). The CDR3 runs to 17 residues. Trimming cost V 4 bases and J 0 bases, with 17 bases left between them. In germline, CDR1 is SGHKS, CDR2 YYEKEE (reference sequence). The variable domain in full, completed from reference TRBV5-5 and TRBJ1-5, reads DAGVTQSPTHLIKTRGQQVTLRCSPISGHKSVSWYQQVLGQGPQFIFQYYEKEERGRGNFPDRFSARQFPNYSSELNVNALLLGDSALYLCASSGATGSYSNQPQHFGDGTRLSIL.

The DNA for the CDR3 is TGTGCCAGCAGCCCGAGACAGGGGGCCACCGGGGAGCTGTTTTTT. It yields the protein CASSPRQGATGELFF. V and J are TRBV7-9 and TRBJ2-2, with 10 bases aligning to TRBD1. The trim removed 5 bases at V and 4 bases at J, leaving 4 bases unmatched. Germline V gene lookup returns CDR1 SEHNR and CDR2 FQNEAQ (reference sequence). This CDR3 is built from 15 residues.

A word on this clone: The CDR3 does not end in the conserved phenylalanine or tryptophan, so this is likely a read error. No DNA is shown, since the ends of the CDR3 on it are uncertain; the CDR3 is the one TCRdb lists. This CDR3 is CSAPSGPA. The rearrangement uses TRBV20-1 and TRBJ1-2. The CDR3 is 8 residues long, counting both termini. Germline V CDR1 and CDR2: DFQATT, SNEGSKA (reference sequence).

The V call is TRBV27, the J call TRBJ1-1, with 7 bases lining up with TRBD1. The CDR3 is 15 residues long. V was pared by 6 bases and J by 5 bases, with 12 bases of the junction left unmatched. Germline-derived CDR1 and CDR2 are MNHEY and SMNVEV (reference sequence). As DNA, the CDR3 is TGTGCCAGCAGCTTGAGAGGACAGGCGGAGACTGAAGCTTTCTTT. Translating gives CASSLRGQAETEAFF.

The rearrangement uses TRBV5-1 and TRBJ1-6; possible D gene TRBD1, 5 bases. The V gene lost 5 bases and the J gene lost 5 bases, with 11 bases spanning the gap. The CDR3 is 14 residues long. Germline V gene lookup returns CDR1 SGHRS and CDR2 YFSETQ. The CDR3 sequence is CASRSTVDNSPLHF. In DNA, the CDR3 is TGCGCCAGCAGGTCGACAGTTGATAATTCACCCCTCCACTTT.

This sequence joins TRBV11-2 and TRBJ2-2, with TRBD1 matching 10 bases. The CDR3 loop spans 17 amino acids. J lost 5 bases, V lost 5 bases, and 11 bases had no gene match. Germline V gene lookup returns CDR1 SGHAT and CDR2 FQNNGV. The CDR3 region is CASSARPRDRGTGELFF. CDR3 bases: TGTGCCAGCAGCGCACGACCCCGGGACAGGGGTACCGGGGAGCTGTTTTTT.

CDR3 sequence: CASSHQGENTEAFF. DNA for the CDR3: TGCGCCAGCAGCCATCAGGGCGAGAACACTGAAGCTTTCTTT. The V gene is TRBV4-1, the J gene TRBJ1-1; maybe TRBD1 (5 bases). The CDR3 contains 14 residues. CDR1 is MGHRA and CDR2 is YSYEKL in the germline V gene. The germline V and J ends were trimmed by 3 bases and 1 base, with 9 bases remaining between them.

In the case of this clone: The sample contains more than one DNA sequence encoding this CDR3. The chain couples TRBV4-1 to TRBJ2-2; TRBD1 is a possible D gene (6 bases). CDR3 length equals 10 residues. The V gene's germline CDR1 is MGHRA and CDR2 YSYEKL. Trimming stripped 11 bases from V and 6 bases from J, with 7 bases between. The CDR3: CASGAGELFF. DNA of the CDR3: TGCGCCTCAGGGGCCGGGGAGCTGTTTTTT.

The chain couples TRBV6-1 to TRBJ1-1, with unresolved D. V shed 6 bases and J shed 1 base, with 6 bases lying between them. Per the germline V gene, CDR1 is MNHNS and CDR2 is SASEGT. This CDR3 is 12 amino acids long. The CDR3 region is CASRGTNTEAFF. The DNA for the CDR3 is TGTGCCAGCAGGGGCACGAACACTGAAGCTTTCTTT.

The rearrangement joins TRBV15 to TRBJ1-6, with D uncertain. V was cut by 3 bases and J by 9 bases, with 9 bases left in between. Germline CDR1 LNHNV, CDR2 YYDKDF (reference sequence). The CDR3 runs 13 residues. CDR3 region: CATSSEGVSPLHF. The DNA for the CDR3 is TGTGCCACCAGCAGTGAGGGAGTTTCACCCCTCCACTTT.

The chain has TRBV28 and TRBJ1-2, with 8 nucleotides matching TRBD1. This CDR3 has 14 residues. V was pared by 6 bases and J by 8 bases, with 11 bases of the junction left unmatched. CDR1 and CDR2 from the germline V gene are MDHEN and SYDVKM. CDR3 bases: TGTGCCAGCAGGTACGGACAGGGACCTCGGGGCTACACCTTC. Translation: CASRYGQGPRGYTF.

This chain uses TRBV7-2 with TRBJ1-3; D is possibly TRBD1 (6 bases). The CDR3 runs 13 residues. V was trimmed by 4 bases and J by 4 bases, leaving 8 bases between them. Germline assignment: CDR1 SGHTA and CDR2 FQGNSA. CDR3 DNA: TGTGCCAGCAGCTCGGACAGCGGAAACACCATATATTTT. Its translation: CASSSDSGNTIYF. Full variable domain (missing parts from reference TRBV7-2 and TRBJ1-3): GAGVSQSPSNKVTEKGKDVELRCDPISGHTALYWYRQSLGQGLEFLIYFQGNSAPDKSGLPSDRFSAERTGGSVSTLTIQRTQQEDSAVYLCASSSDSGNTIYFGEGSWLTVV.

The V and J genes are TRBV5-1 and TRBJ1-5; D is unresolved. Germline values: CDR1 SGHRS, CDR2 YFSETQ. CDR3 length equals 14 residues. V was trimmed by 1 base and J by 0 bases, leaving 5 bases between them. As DNA, the CDR3 is TGCGCCAGCAGCTTGCACGGTAGCAATCAGCCCCAGCATTTT. Translating it yields CASSLHGSNQPQHF.